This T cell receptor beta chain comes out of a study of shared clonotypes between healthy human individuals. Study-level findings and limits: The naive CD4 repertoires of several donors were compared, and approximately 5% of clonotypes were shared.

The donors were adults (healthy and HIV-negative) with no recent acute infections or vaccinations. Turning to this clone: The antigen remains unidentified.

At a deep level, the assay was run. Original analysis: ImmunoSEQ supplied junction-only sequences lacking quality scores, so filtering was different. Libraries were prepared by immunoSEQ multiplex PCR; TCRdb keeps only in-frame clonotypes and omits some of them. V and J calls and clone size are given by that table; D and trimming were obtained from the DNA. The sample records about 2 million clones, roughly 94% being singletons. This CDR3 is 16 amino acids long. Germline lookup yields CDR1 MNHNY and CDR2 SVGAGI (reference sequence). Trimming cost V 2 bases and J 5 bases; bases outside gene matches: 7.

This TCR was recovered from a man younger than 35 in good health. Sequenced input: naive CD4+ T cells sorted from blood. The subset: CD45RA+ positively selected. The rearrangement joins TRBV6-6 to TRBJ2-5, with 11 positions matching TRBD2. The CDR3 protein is CASSYGLAGGVETQYF. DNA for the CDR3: TGTGCCAGCAGTTACGGTCTAGCGGGAGGTGTGGAGACCCAGTACTTC.